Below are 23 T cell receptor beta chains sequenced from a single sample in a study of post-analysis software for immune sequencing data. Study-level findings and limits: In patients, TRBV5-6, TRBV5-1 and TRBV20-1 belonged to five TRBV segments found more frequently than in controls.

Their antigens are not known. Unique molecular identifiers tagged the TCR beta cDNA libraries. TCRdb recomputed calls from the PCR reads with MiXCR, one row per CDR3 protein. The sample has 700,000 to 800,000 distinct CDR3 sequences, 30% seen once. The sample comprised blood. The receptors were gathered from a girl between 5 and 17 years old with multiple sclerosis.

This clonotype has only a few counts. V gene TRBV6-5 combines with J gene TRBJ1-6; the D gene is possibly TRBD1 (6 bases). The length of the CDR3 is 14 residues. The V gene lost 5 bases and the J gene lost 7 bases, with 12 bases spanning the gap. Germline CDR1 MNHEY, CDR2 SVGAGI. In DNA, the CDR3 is TGTGCCAGCAGTAAAGGGGGTAGCAATTCACCCCTCCACTTT. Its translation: CASSKGGSNSPLHF.

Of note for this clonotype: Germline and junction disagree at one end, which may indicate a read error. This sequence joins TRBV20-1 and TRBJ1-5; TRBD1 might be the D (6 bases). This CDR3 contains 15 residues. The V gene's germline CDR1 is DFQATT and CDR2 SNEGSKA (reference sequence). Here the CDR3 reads CSARGGGLMIQPQHF. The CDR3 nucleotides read TGCAGTGCCAGAGGGGGAGGGTTAATGATTCAGCCCCAGCATTTT.

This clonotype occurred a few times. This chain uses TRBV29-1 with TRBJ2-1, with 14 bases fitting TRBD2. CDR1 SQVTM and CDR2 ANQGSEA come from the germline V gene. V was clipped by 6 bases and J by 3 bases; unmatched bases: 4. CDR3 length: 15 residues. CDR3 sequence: CSVRLAGGNYNEQFF. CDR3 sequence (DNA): TGCAGCGTCCGACTAGCGGGAGGGAACTACAATGAGCAGTTCTTC.

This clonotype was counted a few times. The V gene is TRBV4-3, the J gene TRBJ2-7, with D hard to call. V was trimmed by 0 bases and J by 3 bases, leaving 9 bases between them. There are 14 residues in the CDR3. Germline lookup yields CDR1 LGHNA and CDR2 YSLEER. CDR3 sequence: CASSQDTSSYEQYF. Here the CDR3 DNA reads TGCGCCAGCAGCCAAGATACAAGCAGCTACGAGCAGTACTTC.

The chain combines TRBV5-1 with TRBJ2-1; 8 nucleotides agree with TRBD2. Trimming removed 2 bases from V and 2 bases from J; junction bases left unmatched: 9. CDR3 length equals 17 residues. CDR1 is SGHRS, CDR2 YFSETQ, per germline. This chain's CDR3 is CASSFTRPGLAYNEQFF. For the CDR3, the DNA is TGCGCCAGCAGCTTTACTAGACCGGGACTAGCCTACAATGAGCAGTTCTTC.

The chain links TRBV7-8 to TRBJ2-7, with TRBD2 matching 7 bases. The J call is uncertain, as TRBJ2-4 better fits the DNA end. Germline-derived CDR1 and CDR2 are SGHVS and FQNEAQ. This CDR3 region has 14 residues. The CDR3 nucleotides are TGTGCCAGCAGCTTTGAACAGGCGGGGGACATTCAGTACTTC. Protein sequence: CASSFEQAGDIQYF.

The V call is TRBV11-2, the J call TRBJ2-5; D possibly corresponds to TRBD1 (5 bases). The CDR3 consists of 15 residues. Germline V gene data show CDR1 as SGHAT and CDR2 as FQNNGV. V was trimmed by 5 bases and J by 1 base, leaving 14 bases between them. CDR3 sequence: CASSGGRQSQETQYF. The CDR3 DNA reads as TGTGCCAGCAGCGGCGGCAGACAGTCCCAAGAGACCCAGTACTTC.

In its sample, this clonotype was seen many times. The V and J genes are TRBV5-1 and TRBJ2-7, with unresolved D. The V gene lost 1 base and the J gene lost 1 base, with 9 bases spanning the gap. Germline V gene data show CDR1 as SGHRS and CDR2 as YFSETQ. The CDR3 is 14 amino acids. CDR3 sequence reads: CASSLFGSSYEQYF. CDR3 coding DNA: TGCGCCAGCAGCTTGTTCGGCAGTTCCTACGAGCAGTACTTC.

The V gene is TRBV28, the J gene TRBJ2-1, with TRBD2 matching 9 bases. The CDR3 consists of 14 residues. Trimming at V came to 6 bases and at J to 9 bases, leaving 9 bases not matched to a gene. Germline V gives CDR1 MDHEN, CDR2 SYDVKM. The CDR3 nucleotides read TGTGCCAGCAGCGTGATGGGGACTAGCAGTGAGCAGTTCTTC. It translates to CASSVMGTSSEQFF. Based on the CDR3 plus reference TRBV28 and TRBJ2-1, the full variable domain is DVKVTQSSRYLVKRTGEKVFLECVQDMDHENMFWYRQDPGLGLRLIYFSYDVKMKEKGDIPEGYSVSREKKERFSLILESASTNQTSMYLCASSVMGTSSEQFFGPGTRLTVL.

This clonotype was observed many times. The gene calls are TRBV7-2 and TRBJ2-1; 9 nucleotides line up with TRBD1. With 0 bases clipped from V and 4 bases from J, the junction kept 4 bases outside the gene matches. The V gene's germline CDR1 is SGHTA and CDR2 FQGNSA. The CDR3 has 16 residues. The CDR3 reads CASSLATGGSYNEQFF. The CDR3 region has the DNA TGTGCCAGCAGCTTAGCCACAGGGGGCTCATACAATGAGCAGTTCTTC.

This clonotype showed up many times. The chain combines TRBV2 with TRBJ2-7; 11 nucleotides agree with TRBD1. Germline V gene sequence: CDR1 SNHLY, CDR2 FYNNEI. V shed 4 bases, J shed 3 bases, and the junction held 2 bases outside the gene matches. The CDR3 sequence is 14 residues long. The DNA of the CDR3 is TGTGCCAGCAGTGCCGGGACAGGGGGCTACGAGCAGTACTTC. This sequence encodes CASSAGTGGYEQYF.

The CDR3 DNA reads TGTGCCACCAGTGATTGGTACCCGGGAGGCGAAGAGACCCAGTACTTC. It codes for CATSDWYPGGEETQYF. This chain joins TRBV24-1 and TRBJ2-4; 7 bases agree with TRBD2. The better agreement between TRBJ2-5 and the DNA end casts doubt on the J call. Germline V gene lookup returns CDR1 KGHDR and CDR2 SFDVKD. This CDR3 is 16 amino acids long.

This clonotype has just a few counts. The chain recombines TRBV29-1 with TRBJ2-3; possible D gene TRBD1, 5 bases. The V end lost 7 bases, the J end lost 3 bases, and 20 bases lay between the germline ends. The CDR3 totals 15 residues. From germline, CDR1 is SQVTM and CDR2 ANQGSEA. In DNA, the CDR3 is TGCAGCGCCCGGACACTACTCCTGAGGACAGATACGCAGTATTTT. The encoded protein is CSARTLLLRTDTQYF.

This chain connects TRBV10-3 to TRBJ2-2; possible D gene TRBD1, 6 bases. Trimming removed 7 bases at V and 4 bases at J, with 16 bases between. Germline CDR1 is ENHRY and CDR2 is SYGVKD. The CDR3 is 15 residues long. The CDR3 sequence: CAITPVGASTGELFF. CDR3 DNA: TGTGCCATCACCCCGGTGGGGGCGAGCACCGGGGAGCTGTTTTTT.

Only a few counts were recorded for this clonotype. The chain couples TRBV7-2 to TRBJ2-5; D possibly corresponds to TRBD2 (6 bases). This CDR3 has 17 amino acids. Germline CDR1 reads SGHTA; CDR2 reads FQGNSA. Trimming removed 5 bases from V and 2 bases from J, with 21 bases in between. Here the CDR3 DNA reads TGTGCCAGCAGCCACCGGGACTCCCCCCTCGGTCAAGAGACCCAGTACTTC. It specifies CASSHRDSPLGQETQYF.

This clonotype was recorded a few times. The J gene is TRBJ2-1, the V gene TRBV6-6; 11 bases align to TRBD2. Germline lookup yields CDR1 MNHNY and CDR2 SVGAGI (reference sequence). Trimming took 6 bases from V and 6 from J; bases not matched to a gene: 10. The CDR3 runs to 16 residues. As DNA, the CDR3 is TGTGCCAGCAGCCCCCTACTAGCGGGGGTGGGCAATGAGCAGTTCTTC. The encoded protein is CASSPLLAGVGNEQFF.

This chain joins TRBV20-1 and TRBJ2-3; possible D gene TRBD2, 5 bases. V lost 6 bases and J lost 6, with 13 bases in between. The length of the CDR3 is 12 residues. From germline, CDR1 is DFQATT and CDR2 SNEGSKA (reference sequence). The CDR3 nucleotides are TGCAGTGCGGCGGACTCGGCTGATACGCAGTATTTT. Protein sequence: CSAADSADTQYF.

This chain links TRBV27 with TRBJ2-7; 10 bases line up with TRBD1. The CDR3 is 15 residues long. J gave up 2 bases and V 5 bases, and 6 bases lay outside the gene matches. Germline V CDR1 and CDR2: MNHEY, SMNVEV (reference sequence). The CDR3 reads CASSTRTGGTYEQYF. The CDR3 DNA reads TGTGCCAGCAGTACTCGGACAGGGGGGACCTACGAGCAGTACTTC.

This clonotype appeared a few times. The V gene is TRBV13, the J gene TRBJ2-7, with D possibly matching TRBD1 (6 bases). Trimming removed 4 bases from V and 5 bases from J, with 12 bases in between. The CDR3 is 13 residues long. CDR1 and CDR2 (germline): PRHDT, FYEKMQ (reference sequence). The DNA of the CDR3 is TGTGCCAGCAGCTCCAGGGGCTTGGACGAGCAGTACTTC. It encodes CASSSRGLDEQYF.

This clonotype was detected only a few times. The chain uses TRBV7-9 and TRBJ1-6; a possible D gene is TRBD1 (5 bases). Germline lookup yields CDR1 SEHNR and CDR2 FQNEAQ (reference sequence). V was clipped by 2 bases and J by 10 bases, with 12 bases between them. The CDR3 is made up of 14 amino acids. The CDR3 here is CASSLSGPRSPLHF. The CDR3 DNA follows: TGTGCCAGCAGCTTATCAGGGCCTCGGTCACCCCTCCACTTT.

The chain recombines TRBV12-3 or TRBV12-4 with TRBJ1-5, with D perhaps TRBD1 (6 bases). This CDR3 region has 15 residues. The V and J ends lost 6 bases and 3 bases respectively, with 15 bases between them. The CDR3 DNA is TGTGCCAGCAGCTCCACGGGGGCCATCAATCAGCCCCAGCATTTT. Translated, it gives CASSSTGAINQPQHF.

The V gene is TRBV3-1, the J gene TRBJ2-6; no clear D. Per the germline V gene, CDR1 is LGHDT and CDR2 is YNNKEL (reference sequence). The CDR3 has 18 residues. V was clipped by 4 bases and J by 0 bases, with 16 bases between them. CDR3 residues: CASSRRAESSSGANVLTF. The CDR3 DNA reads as TGTGCCAGCAGCCGACGGGCGGAATCAAGCTCTGGGGCCAACGTCCTGACTTTC.

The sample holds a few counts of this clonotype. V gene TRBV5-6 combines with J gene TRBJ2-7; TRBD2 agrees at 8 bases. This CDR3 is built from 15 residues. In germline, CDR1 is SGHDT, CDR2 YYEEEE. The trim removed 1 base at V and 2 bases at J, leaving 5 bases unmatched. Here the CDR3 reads CASSLRGGLAYEQYF. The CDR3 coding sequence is TGTGCCAGCAGCTTGCGGGGGGGATTGGCCTACGAGCAGTACTTC.